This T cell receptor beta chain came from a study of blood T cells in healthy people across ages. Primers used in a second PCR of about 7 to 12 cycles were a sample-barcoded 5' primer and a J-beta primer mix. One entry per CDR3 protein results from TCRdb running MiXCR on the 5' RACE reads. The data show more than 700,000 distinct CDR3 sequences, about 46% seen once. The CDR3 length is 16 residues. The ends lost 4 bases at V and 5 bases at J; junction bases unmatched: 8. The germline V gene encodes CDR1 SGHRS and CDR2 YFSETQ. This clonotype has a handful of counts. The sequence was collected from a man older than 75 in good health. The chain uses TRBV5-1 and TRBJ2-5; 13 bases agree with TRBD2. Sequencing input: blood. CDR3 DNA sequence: TGCGCCAGCAGCCTCTGGACTAGCGGGAGATGGGAGACCCAGTACTTC. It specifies CASSLWTSGRWETQYF.